This T cell receptor beta chain was found in a study of blood T cell repertoires in COVID-19. This table comes from immunoSEQ multiplex PCR, and its TCRdb copy is limited to in-frame clones, with some not included. Of 100,000 to 150,000 clones in the sample, roughly four fifths were seen once. The CDR3 consists of 13 residues. The germline CDR1 and CDR2 sequences are LNHNV and YYDKDF (reference sequence). Trimming pared 7 bases from V and 3 bases from J, leaving 13 bases between. Specimen: peripheral blood. The chain employs TRBV15 and TRBJ2-7; possible D gene TRBD2, 6 bases. The receptor comes from a woman aged 50 to 65 with acute or convalescent COVID-19. The CDR3 DNA reads as TGTGCCACCACCCGGGACTCAGGCTACGAGCAGTACTTC. This encodes CATTRDSGYEQYF.